This T cell receptor (beta chain) was retrieved from a study of blood T cell repertoires in COVID-19. Overall study: Sample material is recorded as cDNA or gDNA derived from T cells, B-cell-depleted T cells, or PBMCs.

Produced via immunoSEQ multiplex PCR; TCRdb's table is partial and in-frame only. This sample carries about 96,000 clones, around 85% of them seen once, and the ten largest clones take roughly 17%. Deletions cut 2 bases from V and 2 bases from J, with 4 bases between. Germline V gene data show CDR1 as SGHRS and CDR2 as YFSETQ. This CDR3 region has 12 residues. The sequence came from a woman aged 55-75 years with acute or convalescent COVID-19. The chain has TRBV5-1 and TRBJ2-5; no definite D call. Sequenced input: peripheral blood. The CDR3 protein is CASSFRQETQYF. CDR3 DNA sequence: TGCGCCAGCAGCTTCAGGCAAGAGACCCAGTACTTC.